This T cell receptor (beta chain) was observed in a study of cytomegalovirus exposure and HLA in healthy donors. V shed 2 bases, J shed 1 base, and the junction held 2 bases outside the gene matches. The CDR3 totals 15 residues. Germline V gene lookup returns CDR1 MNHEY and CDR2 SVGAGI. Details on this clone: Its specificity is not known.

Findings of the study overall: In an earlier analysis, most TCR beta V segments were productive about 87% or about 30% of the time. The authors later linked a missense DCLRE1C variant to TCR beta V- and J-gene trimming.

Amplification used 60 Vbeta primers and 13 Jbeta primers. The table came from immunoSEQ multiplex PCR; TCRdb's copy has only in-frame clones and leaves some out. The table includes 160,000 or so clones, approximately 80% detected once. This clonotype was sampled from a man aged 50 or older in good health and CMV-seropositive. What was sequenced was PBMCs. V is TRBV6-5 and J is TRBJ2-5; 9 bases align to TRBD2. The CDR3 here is CASSYSSGGQETQYF. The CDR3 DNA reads TGTGCCAGCAGTTACAGTAGCGGGGGCCAAGAGACCCAGTACTTC.